The 18 T cell receptor beta chains in this list originate from one sample, sequenced in a study of OX40 agonist ivuxolimab in advanced cancers. Libraries were prepared by immunoSEQ multiplex PCR; TCRdb keeps only in-frame clonotypes and omits some of them. This sample has around 57,000 clones, with roughly 82% found just once. The sample consisted of CD4+ or CD8+ T cells sorted from blood, taken in a trial of the OX40 agonist ivuxolimab. These TCRs come from an adult with an advanced solid tumor such as melanoma, head and neck, liver or kidney cancer.

The chain carries TRBV27 and TRBJ1-1; no firm D call. Germline V CDR1 and CDR2: MNHEY, SMNVEV (reference sequence). The CDR3 is made up of 14 amino acids. The V end was cut by 3 bases, the J end by 6 bases, with 14 bases between. The CDR3 bases are TGTGCCAGCAGTTTTATCGATCGTGGTTCTGAAGCTTTCTTT. It encodes CASSFIDRGSEAFF.

V is TRBV2 and J is TRBJ2-2, with a weak D call TRBD1 (7 bases). The CDR3 length is 15 residues. Germline-derived CDR1 and CDR2 are SNHLY and FYNNEI. Trimming stripped 4 bases from V and 5 bases from J, with 14 bases between. The CDR3 is CASSVLAGGTGELFF. In DNA, the CDR3 is TGTGCCAGCAGTGTTTTAGCAGGGGGGACCGGGGAGCTGTTTTTT.

This clone showed up just once. The CDR3 does not close with the conserved phenylalanine or tryptophan, likely indicating a read error. The DNA for the CDR3 is TGCGCCAGCAGCCAAGGTTGGCAGGCGACCTACGAGCAGTACCTC. It encodes CASSQGWQATYEQYL. V and J are TRBV4-3 and TRBJ2-7; the D is unclear. The CDR3 length is 15 residues. Between the trimmed V and J ends, which lost 1 base and 2 bases, there was a span of 12 bases. Germline CDR1 LGHNA, CDR2 YSLEER.

This clone was seen a single time. V is TRBV6-5 and J is TRBJ1-2; 8 positions agree with TRBD1. The CDR3 is made up of 15 amino acids. Germline assignment: CDR1 MNHEY and CDR2 SVGAGI. V lost 6 bases and J lost 7; bases outside the gene matches: 13. CDR3 sequence reads: CASRPLDRDGFGYTF. The CDR3, as DNA: TGTGCCAGCAGACCCTTGGACAGGGACGGGTTTGGCTACACCTTC.

The CDR3, as DNA: TGTGCCAGCCGAGCCTGGGTCCAATACGAGCAGTACTTC. Amino acid sequence: CASRAWVQYEQYF. This chain links TRBV6-6 with TRBJ2-7; D is ambiguous. Trimming pared 8 bases from V and 4 bases from J, leaving 15 bases between. This CDR3 comprises 13 residues. The germline V gene encodes CDR1 MNHNY and CDR2 SVGAGI (reference sequence).

The V gene is TRBV7-2, the J gene TRBJ2-5, with D possibly being TRBD1 (6 bases). The CDR3 totals 14 residues. Germline CDR1 is SGHTA and CDR2 is FQGNSA. The ends were cut back, 7 bases at V and 2 bases at J, with 14 bases in the middle. The CDR3 region has the DNA TGTGCCAGCACCAGGCCAGGGGTTCAAGAGACCCAGTACTTC. It is translated as CASTRPGVQETQYF.

The DNA of the CDR3 is TGTGCCAGCAGCGTAGACGTAAAAGAGACCCAGTACTTC. The encoded protein is CASSVDVKETQYF. V is TRBV7-9 and J is TRBJ2-5; unclear D gene. CDR3 length: 13 amino acids. With 5 bases removed from V and 3 bases from J, the gap between germline ends came to 10 bases. Per germline, CDR1 SEHNR and CDR2 FQNEAQ (reference sequence).

The chain has TRBV18 and TRBJ2-5, with 7 positions matching TRBD2. Per germline, CDR1 KGHSH and CDR2 LQKENI. The CDR3 length is 13 residues. V lost 3 bases and J lost 4; bases outside the gene matches: 2. CDR3 nucleotides: TGTGCCAGCTCACCGGGGGGGTCAGAGACCCAGTACTTC. The encoded protein is CASSPGGSETQYF. The whole variable domain, remainder taken from reference TRBV18 and TRBJ2-5, is NAGVMQNPRHLVRRRGQEARLRCSPMKGHSHVYWYRQLPEEGLKFMVYLQKENIIDESGMPKERFSAEFPKEGPSILRIQQVVRGDSAAYFCASSPGGSETQYFGPGTRLLVL.

In this sample, this clone turned up once. This chain joins TRBV19 and TRBJ2-3; weak D call: TRBD2 (5 bases). Germline assignment: CDR1 LNHDA and CDR2 SQIVND (reference sequence). V was clipped by 1 base and J by 2 bases, with 7 bases between them. CDR3 length equals 14 residues. CDR3: CASSIGTVTDTQYF. CDR3 sequence (DNA): TGTGCCAGTAGTATAGGGACTGTCACAGATACGCAGTATTTT.

This CDR3 reads CASDPLGGGNEQFF. The CDR3 coding sequence is TGTGCCAGCGATCCCCTGGGGGGGGGCAATGAGCAGTTCTTC. The gene calls are TRBV6-6 and TRBJ2-1; 7 bases fit TRBD2. The V gene's germline CDR1 is MNHNY and CDR2 SVGAGI (reference sequence). Trimming at V came to 8 bases and at J to 6 bases, leaving 10 bases not matched to a gene. The CDR3 consists of 14 residues.

V is TRBV5-4 and J is TRBJ1-1; 7 nucleotides match TRBD1. Germline values: CDR1 SGHNT, CDR2 YYREEE (reference sequence). The CDR3 extends over 14 amino acids. V trimming: 4 bases; J trimming: 10 bases; junction bases outside the gene matches: 13. CDR3 DNA: TGTGCCAGCAGCCCCCAAGACAGGGTGACTCGAGCTTTCTTT. This encodes CASSPQDRVTRAFF. The full variable domain, in which reference TRBV5-4 and TRBJ1-1 provide the parts outside the CDR3, is ETGVTQSPTHLIKTRGQQVTLRCSSQSGHNTVSWYQQALGQGPQFIFQYYREEENGRGNFPPRFSGLQFPNYSSELNVNALELDDSALYLCASSPQDRVTRAFFGQGTRLTVV.

V gene TRBV6-5 combines with J gene TRBJ2-2; D not certain. Trimming pared 10 bases from V and 3 bases from J, leaving 15 bases between. The CDR3 is made up of 14 amino acids. CDR1 and CDR2 from the germline V gene are MNHEY and SVGAGI. In nucleotides, the CDR3 is TGTGCCATACGCAGGAGAACGGACACCGGGGAGCTGTTTTTT. Its protein product is CAIRRRTDTGELFF.

This clone was seen once. This sequence joins TRBV19 and TRBJ2-2; D is ambiguous. V lost 7 bases and J lost 6, with 12 bases in between. Germline-derived CDR1 and CDR2 are LNHDA and SQIVND (reference sequence). CDR3 length: 13 amino acids. CDR3 in amino acids: CASTLQLAGELFF. CDR3 sequence (DNA): TGTGCCAGTACCCTCCAATTGGCCGGGGAGCTGTTTTTT.

This clone was detected only a few times. This chain links TRBV7-6 with TRBJ2-3; 7 bases align to TRBD2. The CDR3 covers 17 residues. J was trimmed by 0 bases and V by 2 bases; bases with no gene match: 8. From germline, CDR1 is SGHVS and CDR2 FNYEAQ. CDR3 coding DNA: TGTGCCAGCAGCTTAATGGGCGGGGGACGTAGCACAGATACGCAGTATTTT. Its protein is CASSLMGGGRSTDTQYF.

The chain employs TRBV7-8 and TRBJ1-5; no reliable D call. Germline V gene lookup returns CDR1 SGHVS and CDR2 FQNEAQ. Trimming took off 4 bases at V and 0 bases at J, with 10 bases between the two ends. The CDR3 has 15 residues. The CDR3 protein is CASSSRGYSNQPQHF. CDR3 bases: TGTGCCAGCAGCTCGCGCGGCTATAGCAATCAGCCCCAGCATTTT.

This clone was found once. The chain recombines TRBV20-1 with TRBJ2-1, with D unresolved. Trimming shortened V by 5 bases and J by 10 bases, and 9 bases separated the two germline ends. The CDR3 has 10 residues. Germline lookup yields CDR1 DFQATT and CDR2 SNEGSKA (reference sequence). CDR3 sequence: CSAARIEQFF. CDR3 DNA: TGCAGTGCTGCTCGGATAGAGCAGTTCTTC.

The rearrangement uses TRBV4-3 and TRBJ1-3; D not resolved. The CDR3 consists of 15 residues. Germline loops: CDR1 LGHNA, CDR2 YSLEER. Trimming cost V 0 bases and J 4 bases, with 10 bases left between them. The CDR3 region is CASSQDWGSGNTIYF. CDR3 DNA: TGCGCCAGCAGCCAAGATTGGGGTTCAGGAAACACCATATATTTT.

The V call is TRBV11-3, the J call TRBJ2-1; TRBD2 matches at 10 bases. Looked up from germline, CDR1 is SGHNT and CDR2 is YENEEA. CDR3 length: 16 amino acids. Trimming took 3 bases from V and 1 from J; bases not matched to a gene: 3. The CDR3 sequence is CASSLTSGPSYNEQFF. The CDR3, as DNA: TGTGCCAGCAGCTTGACTAGCGGGCCGTCCTACAATGAGCAGTTCTTC.